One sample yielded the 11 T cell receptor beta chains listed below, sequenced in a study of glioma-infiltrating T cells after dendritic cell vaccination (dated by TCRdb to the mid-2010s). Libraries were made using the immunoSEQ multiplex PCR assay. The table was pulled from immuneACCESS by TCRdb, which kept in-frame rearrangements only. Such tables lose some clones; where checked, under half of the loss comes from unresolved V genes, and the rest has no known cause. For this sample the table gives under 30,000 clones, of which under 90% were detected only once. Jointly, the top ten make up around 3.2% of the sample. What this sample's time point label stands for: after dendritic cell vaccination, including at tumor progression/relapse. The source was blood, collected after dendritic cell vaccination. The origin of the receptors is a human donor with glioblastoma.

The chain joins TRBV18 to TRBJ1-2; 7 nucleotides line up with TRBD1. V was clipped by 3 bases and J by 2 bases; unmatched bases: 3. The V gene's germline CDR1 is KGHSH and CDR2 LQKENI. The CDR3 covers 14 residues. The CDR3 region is CASSPTGRNYGYTF. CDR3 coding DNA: TGTGCCAGCTCACCGACAGGGAGGAACTATGGCTACACCTTC.

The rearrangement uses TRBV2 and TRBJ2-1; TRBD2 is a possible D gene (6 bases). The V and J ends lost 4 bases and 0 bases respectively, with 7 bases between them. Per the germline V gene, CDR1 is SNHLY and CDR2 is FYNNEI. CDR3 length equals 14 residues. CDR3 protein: CASSGGVSYNEQFF. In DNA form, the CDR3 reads TGTGCCAGCAGTGGGGGGGTCTCCTACAATGAGCAGTTCTTC.

CDR3 residues: CAISDPGSVSYEQYF. The CDR3 nucleotides are TGTGCCATCAGTGACCCAGGGTCGGTCAGCTACGAGCAGTACTTC. The genes are TRBV10-3 and TRBJ2-7, with a weak D call TRBD1 (5 bases). V was shortened by 3 bases and J by 3 bases, with 15 bases between the two germline ends. CDR1 is ENHRY and CDR2 is SYGVKD in the germline V gene. The length of the CDR3 is 15 residues.

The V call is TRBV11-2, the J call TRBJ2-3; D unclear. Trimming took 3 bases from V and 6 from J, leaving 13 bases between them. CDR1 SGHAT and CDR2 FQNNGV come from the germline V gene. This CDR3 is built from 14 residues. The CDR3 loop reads CASSLGPTRDTQYF. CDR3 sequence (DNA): TGTGCCAGCAGCTTGGGCCCTACACGGGATACGCAGTATTTT.

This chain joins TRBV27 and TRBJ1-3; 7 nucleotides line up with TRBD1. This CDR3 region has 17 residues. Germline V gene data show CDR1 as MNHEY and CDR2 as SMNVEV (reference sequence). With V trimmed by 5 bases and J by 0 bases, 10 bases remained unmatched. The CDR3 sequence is CASSPGTATLSGNTIYF. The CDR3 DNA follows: TGTGCCAGCAGTCCCGGGACAGCGACCCTCTCTGGAAACACCATATATTTT.

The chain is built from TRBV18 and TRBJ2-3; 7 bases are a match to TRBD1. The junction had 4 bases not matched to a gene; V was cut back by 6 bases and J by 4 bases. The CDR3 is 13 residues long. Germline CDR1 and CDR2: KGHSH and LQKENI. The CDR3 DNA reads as TGTGCCAGCTCCCGGGACAGACCAGATACGCAGTATTTT. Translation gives CASSRDRPDTQYF.

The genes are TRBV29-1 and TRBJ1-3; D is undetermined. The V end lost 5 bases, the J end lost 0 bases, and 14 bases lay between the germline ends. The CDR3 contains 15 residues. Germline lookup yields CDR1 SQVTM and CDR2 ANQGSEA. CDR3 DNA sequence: TGCAGCGTTCTGGAGGACCCCATCTCTGGAAACACCATATATTTT. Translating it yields CSVLEDPISGNTIYF.

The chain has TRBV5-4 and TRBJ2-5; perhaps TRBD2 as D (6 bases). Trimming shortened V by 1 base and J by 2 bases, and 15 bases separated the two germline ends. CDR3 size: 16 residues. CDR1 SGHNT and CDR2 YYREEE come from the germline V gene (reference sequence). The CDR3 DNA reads TGTGCCAGCAGCTTGTCTATAACTAGCCAACAAGAGACCCAGTACTTC. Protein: CASSLSITSQQETQYF.

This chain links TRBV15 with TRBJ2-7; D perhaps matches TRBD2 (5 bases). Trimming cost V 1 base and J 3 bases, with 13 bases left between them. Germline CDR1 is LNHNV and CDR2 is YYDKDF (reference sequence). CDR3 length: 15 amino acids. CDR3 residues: CATSRGPGDVYEQYF. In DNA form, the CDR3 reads TGTGCCACCAGCAGAGGGCCCGGGGATGTCTACGAGCAGTACTTC.

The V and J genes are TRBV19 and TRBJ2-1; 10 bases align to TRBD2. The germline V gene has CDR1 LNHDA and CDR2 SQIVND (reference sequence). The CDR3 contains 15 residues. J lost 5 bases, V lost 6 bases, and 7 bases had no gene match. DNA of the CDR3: TGTGCCAGTAGACTATTAGCGGGGGGCCACAATGAGCAGTTCTTC. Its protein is CASRLLAGGHNEQFF.

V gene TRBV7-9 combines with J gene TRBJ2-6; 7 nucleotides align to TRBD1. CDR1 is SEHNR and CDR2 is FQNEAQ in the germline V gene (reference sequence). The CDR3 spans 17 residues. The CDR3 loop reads CATARTGLFSGANVLTF. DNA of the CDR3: TGTGCTACAGCTCGGACAGGATTGTTCTCTGGGGCCAACGTCCTGACTTTC. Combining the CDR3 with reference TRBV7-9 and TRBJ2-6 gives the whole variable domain DTGVSQNPRHKITKRGQNVTFRCDPISEHNRLYWYRQTLGQGPEFLTYFQNEAQLEKSRLLSDRFSAERPKGSFSTLEIQRTEQGDSAMYLCATARTGLFSGANVLTFGAGSRLTVL.